These T cell receptor beta chains were read from a single sample in a study of cytomegalovirus exposure and HLA in healthy donors. This table comes from immunoSEQ multiplex PCR, and its TCRdb copy is limited to in-frame clones, with some not included. This sample has 150,000 or so clones, with around 81% found just once. Sequencing input: PBMCs. The receptor source for this set is a woman aged 40 to 50 in good health and CMV-seropositive. CDR3s include the opening cysteine and the closing phenylalanine or tryptophan. A D gene is named only where the DNA matches it firmly. Clone sizes are given selectively: once, few, many, or a class where the clone is expanded.

.	TRBV6-5	TRBJ1-6	.	CASSLASGGPLHF	TGTGCCAGCAGTTTGGCGTCTGGAGGACCCCTCCACTTT
.	TRBV5-1	TRBJ2-7	once	CASSLAGYGEQYF	TGCGCCAGCAGCTTGGCCGGGTACGGCGAGCAGTACTTC
.	TRBV10-1	TRBJ2-3	.	CASSESNRGTDTQYF	TGCGCCAGCAGTGAGTCAAACAGGGGCACAGATACGCAGTATTTT
.	TRBV4-1	TRBJ2-7	.	CASSQGRGSGYEQYF	TGCGCCAGCAGCCAAGGGAGAGGGAGCGGGTACGAGCAGTACTTC
TRBD2	TRBV19	TRBJ2-3	.	CASSGGLAVSTDTQYF	TGTGCCAGTAGTGGGGGACTAGCGGTCAGCACAGATACGCAGTATTTT
TRBD1	TRBV19	TRBJ2-6	.	CASSIMGQSSGANVLTF	TGTGCCAGTAGTATAATGGGACAGAGCTCTGGGGCCAACGTCCTGACTTTC
.	TRBV7-9	TRBJ1-1	.	CASSLQGWDTEAFF	TGTGCCAGCAGTCTTCAGGGATGGGACACTGAAGCTTTCTTT
TRBD2	TRBV5-1	TRBJ2-5	.	CASSPSGGETQYF	TGCGCCAGCAGTCCTAGCGGGGGGGAGACCCAGTACTTC
.	TRBV7-8	TRBJ2-7	.	CASSLAGAYEQYF	TGTGCCAGCAGCTTAGCGGGAGCCTACGAGCAGTACTTC
TRBD2	TRBV2	TRBJ2-7	.	CGRGGAGYEQYF	TGCGGACGGGGGGGCGCAGGGTACGAGCAGTACTTC
TRBD2	TRBV7-9	TRBJ2-7	.	CASSLLAGVLDEQYF	TGTGCCAGCAGCCTACTAGCGGGAGTTTTGGACGAGCAGTACTTC
.	TRBV5-4	TRBJ2-7	.	CASRAQGSYEQYF	TGTGCCAGCAGAGCTCAGGGTTCCTACGAGCAGTACTTC
TRBD1	TRBV2	TRBJ1-4	.	CASSSGQRDEKLFF	TGTGCCAGCAGCTCGGGACAGCGAGATGAAAAACTGTTTTTT
.	TRBV6-6	TRBJ2-7	.	CASSYGGVWEQYF	TGTGCCAGCAGTTACGGCGGGGTGTGGGAGCAGTACTTC
TRBD1	TRBV27	TRBJ1-1	.	CASRGTGNTEAFF	TGTGCCAGCAGGGGGACAGGGAACACTGAAGCTTTCTTT
TRBD2	TRBV28	TRBJ2-7	.	CASSSPGTSIYEQYF	TGTGCCAGCAGTTCCCCCGGGACTAGCATCTACGAGCAGTACTTC
TRBD2	TRBV5-1	TRBJ2-7	.	CASSLRLGGYEQYF	TGCGCCAGCAGCTTGCGGCTGGGGGGGTACGAGCAGTACTTC
TRBD1	TRBV14	TRBJ1-4	.	CASSEFRGRNEKLFF	TGTGCCAGCAGCGAATTCAGGGGGAGGAATGAAAAACTGTTTTTT
TRBD2	TRBV27	TRBJ2-1	.	CASSLPRTSISYNEQFF	TGTGCCAGCAGTCTCCCCCGGACTAGCATATCCTACAATGAGCAGTTCTTC
.	TRBV7-2	TRBJ1-5	.	CASSQPGQPQHF	TGTGCCAGCAGCCAACCAGGTCAGCCCCAGCATTTT
TRBD2	TRBV29-1	TRBJ2-3	.	CSVELAADTQYF	TGCAGCGTTGAACTAGCGGCAGATACGCAGTATTTT
TRBD1	TRBV19	TRBJ2-5	.	CASSAKGQGHETQYF	TGTGCCAGTAGTGCGAAAGGACAGGGGCACGAGACCCAGTACTTC
.	TRBV28	TRBJ1-5	.	CASSSSDGSNQPQHF	TGTGCCAGCAGTTCTTCCGACGGGAGCAATCAGCCCCAGCATTTT
TRBD1	TRBV18	TRBJ1-1	.	CASSLPGQGTEAFF	TGTGCCAGCTCTCTACCGGGACAGGGGACTGAAGCTTTCTTT
.	TRBV2	TRBJ1-6	.	CASSINRAYNSPLHF	TGTGCCAGCAGTATTAACAGGGCATATAATTCCCCCCTCCACTTT
.	TRBV10-3	TRBJ1-5	.	CAISERGNQPQHF	TGTGCCATCAGTGAGAGGGGGAACCAGCCCCAGCATTTT
TRBD1	TRBV30	TRBJ2-2	.	CAWSVQGATGELFF	TGTGCCTGGAGTGTGCAGGGGGCGACCGGGGAGCTGTTTTTT
.	TRBV5-6	TRBJ2-7	.	CASSYFDRSSYEQYF	TGTGCCAGCAGCTATTTCGACAGGAGCTCCTACGAGCAGTACTTC